Each of the 31 T cell receptor beta chains below was sequenced from the same sample in a study of shared clonotypes between healthy human individuals. TCRdb's copy holds only in-frame clones and misses some; the assay was immunoSEQ multiplex PCR. The top ten clones hold roughly 13% of a sample with some 470,000 clones, 76% of them seen once. What was sequenced was PBMCs. The receptors originated from a woman aged 40 to 50 in good health. Some clones in this sample may be carry-over from other donors' samples.

The chain links TRBV18 to TRBJ2-5, with 7 bases fitting TRBD1. The trim removed 1 base at V and 4 bases at J, leaving 3 bases unmatched. The length of the CDR3 is 14 residues. Germline V CDR1 and CDR2: KGHSH, LQKENI. The CDR3, as DNA: TGTGCCAGCTCACCACTAAGACAGGGAGAGACCCAGTACTTC. Residues: CASSPLRQGETQYF.

The V call is TRBV7-2, the J call TRBJ2-7; TRBD1 aligns across 7 bases. Germline V gene lookup returns CDR1 SGHTA and CDR2 FQGNSA. After removal of 1 base from V and 4 bases from J, the junction contained 7 bases not matched to a gene. This CDR3 region has 15 residues. Here the CDR3 reads CASSLGPAGGYEQYF. For the CDR3, the DNA is TGTGCCAGCAGCTTAGGTCCGGCAGGGGGTTACGAGCAGTACTTC. Drawing the rest from reference TRBV7-2 and TRBJ2-7, the complete variable domain is GAGVSQSPSNKVTEKGKDVELRCDPISGHTALYWYRQSLGQGLEFLIYFQGNSAPDKSGLPSDRFSAERTGGSVSTLTIQRTQQEDSAVYLCASSLGPAGGYEQYFGPGTRLTVT.

This clone has only one observation. This chain joins TRBV11-2 and TRBJ2-3, with 9 nucleotides matching TRBD2. J gave up 3 bases and V 1 base, and 14 bases lay outside the gene matches. Germline loops: CDR1 SGHAT, CDR2 FQNNGV. The CDR3 spans 19 residues. CDR3 region: CASSLGRGVRREGTDTQYF. The CDR3 DNA sequence: TGTGCCAGCAGCTTAGGTCGAGGGGTGAGGCGGGAGGGTACAGATACGCAGTATTTT.

The J gene is TRBJ2-2, the V gene TRBV5-6, with unresolved D. The CDR3 runs to 13 residues. The germline V and J ends were trimmed by 5 bases and 1 base, with 6 bases remaining between them. Per the germline V gene, CDR1 is SGHDT and CDR2 is YYEEEE. The CDR3: CASSLMNTGELFF. The CDR3 bases are TGTGCCAGCAGTTTGATGAACACCGGGGAGCTGTTTTTT.

The CDR3 DNA is TGTGCCAGCAGTGAATCGACAGGGTTTCGATATGGCTACACCTTC. Translation gives CASSESTGFRYGYTF. The genes are TRBV25-1 and TRBJ1-2, with 7 bases aligning to TRBD1. CDR3 length: 15 amino acids. The J segment lost 5 bases and the V segment lost 1 base, leaving 7 bases of the junction unmatched. Germline V lookup: CDR1 MGHDK, CDR2 SYGVNS.

Notes on this clone: This is likely an artifact of a read error, given a far larger clone one base away. CDR3 protein: CASSHASGKNTQYF. The CDR3 DNA follows: TGTGCCAGCAGCCATGCTAGCGGGAAAAACACTCAGTACTTC. V gene TRBV5-4 combines with J gene TRBJ2-4; 9 nucleotides line up with TRBD2. Germline V gene sequence: CDR1 SGHNT, CDR2 YYREEE (reference sequence). The CDR3 spans 14 residues.

This chain joins TRBV28 and TRBJ2-3, with 7 bases matching TRBD1. Germline V lookup: CDR1 MDHEN, CDR2 SYDVKM. The CDR3 extends over 16 amino acids. V lost 3 bases to trimming and J lost 3 bases; unmatched junction nucleotides: 9. The CDR3 spells CASSLPPGGITDTQYF. Here the CDR3 DNA reads TGTGCCAGCAGTTTGCCCCCAGGGGGAATAACAGATACGCAGTATTTT.

V usage is TRBV7-2 and J usage is TRBJ2-7; 9 nucleotides agree with TRBD2. This CDR3 is 16 amino acids long. From germline, CDR1 is SGHTA and CDR2 FQGNSA. With 1 base clipped from V and 6 bases from J, the junction kept 10 bases outside the gene matches. Written as DNA, the CDR3 is TGTGCCAGCAGCTTAGTAGGGGCGGGAGGGCCCCGCGAGCAGTACTTC. It yields the protein CASSLVGAGGPREQYF.

The J gene is TRBJ2-7, the V gene TRBV11-3; D remains unclear. V was cut by 5 bases and J by 5 bases, with 13 bases left in between. The length of the CDR3 is 13 residues. Germline V gene lookup returns CDR1 SGHNT and CDR2 YENEEA. This chain's CDR3 is CASSKRPGDEQYF. In DNA form, the CDR3 reads TGTGCCAGCAGCAAACGACCTGGAGACGAGCAGTACTTC.

The rearrangement links TRBV9 to TRBJ2-5; D is unclear. This CDR3 spans 15 amino acids. Germline values: CDR1 SGDLS, CDR2 YYNGEE. V shed 0 bases and J shed 3 bases, with 12 bases lying between them. The CDR3 DNA is TGTGCCAGCAGCGTAGTCCCCCACGGAGAAGAGACCCAGTACTTC. This encodes CASSVVPHGEETQYF.

This chain joins TRBV6-6 and TRBJ2-1; 12 bases match TRBD2. V shed 5 bases and J 1 base; nucleotides not matched to a gene: 3. Germline V gives CDR1 MNHNY, CDR2 SVGAGI (reference sequence). CDR3 size: 16 residues. The CDR3 bases are TGTGCCAGCAGTCGGGGACTAGCGGGTTCCTACAATGAGCAGTTCTTC. Amino acid sequence: CASSRGLAGSYNEQFF.

This clone was seen many times. This sample includes further DNA sequences coding for the same CDR3. The CDR3 reads CASRTGLAGVEQFF. CDR3 nucleotides: TGTGCCAGCAGAACGGGACTAGCGGGAGTTGAGCAGTTCTTC. The rearrangement uses TRBV5-6 and TRBJ2-1, with 14 bases fitting TRBD2. The V gene's germline CDR1 is SGHDT and CDR2 YYEEEE. CDR3 size: 14 residues. V dropped 5 bases and J dropped 9; count of bases not matched to a gene: 4.

This chain connects TRBV5-1 to TRBJ2-6; 12 nucleotides match TRBD1. Trimming cost V 2 bases and J 0 bases; bases outside gene matches: 9. The CDR3 loop spans 20 amino acids. The V gene's germline CDR1 is SGHRS and CDR2 YFSETQ. CDR3 nucleotides: TGCGCCAGCAGCTTCCGGGACAGGGGGCTTTGGTCCTCTGGGGCCAACGTCCTGACTTTC. Translation: CASSFRDRGLWSSGANVLTF.

The chain recombines TRBV6-5 with TRBJ2-5, with D possibly matching TRBD2 (5 bases). The CDR3 has 13 amino acids. The V end was cut by 0 bases, the J end by 7 bases, with 9 bases between. The germline V gene has CDR1 MNHEY and CDR2 SVGAGI. The CDR3 region has the DNA TGTGCCAGCAGTTACTCTAGGGAGAGGACCCAGTACTTC. Translation: CASSYSRERTQYF.

V and J are TRBV15 and TRBJ2-1; D possibly corresponds to TRBD2 (5 bases). This CDR3 has 12 residues. V gave up 1 base and J gave up 8 bases, with 6 bases separating them. The germline gives CDR1 LNHNV, CDR2 YYDKDF (reference sequence). In DNA, the CDR3 is TGTGCCACCAGCAGAGTGCGGGATGAGCAGTTCTTC. Its translation: CATSRVRDEQFF.

V gene TRBV6-6 combines with J gene TRBJ1-2; D is ambiguous. Deletions cut 0 bases from V and 8 bases from J, with 16 bases between. Germline loops: CDR1 MNHNY, CDR2 SVGAGI (reference sequence). The CDR3 contains 15 residues. CDR3 in amino acids: CASSYSRTTEGGYTF. CDR3 sequence (DNA): TGTGCCAGCAGTTACTCGAGGACCACGGAAGGGGGCTACACCTTC.

The chain recombines TRBV29-1 with TRBJ2-3, with 8 bases matching TRBD1. The trim removed 8 bases at V and 3 bases at J, leaving 25 bases unmatched. CDR3 length equals 19 residues. Germline V CDR1 and CDR2: SQVTM, ANQGSEA. The CDR3: CSLIISRTGTTRGTDTQYF. The CDR3 nucleotides are TGCAGCCTCATTATTAGCCGGACAGGGACAACTAGGGGTACAGATACGCAGTATTTT.

Concerning this clone: At the DNA level, this CDR3 is encoded by other sequences in the same sample as well. The rearrangement uses TRBV28 and TRBJ1-5; no firm D call. CDR1 and CDR2 from the germline V gene are MDHEN and SYDVKM. The CDR3 is made up of 11 amino acids. The V end lost 8 bases, the J end lost 4 bases, and 6 bases lay between the germline ends. Here the CDR3 DNA reads TGTGCCAGCCGCTCAAATCAGCCCCAGCATTTT. Translating gives CASRSNQPQHF.

The chain uses TRBV30 and TRBJ2-3; 9 bases match TRBD2. Germline-derived CDR1 and CDR2 are GTSNPN and SVGIG (reference sequence). Trimming cost V 0 bases and J 8 bases; bases outside gene matches: 6. The CDR3 consists of 14 residues. As DNA, the CDR3 is TGTGCCTGGAGTGTAAGTGGGACTAGCAGTACGCAGTATTTT. Residues: CAWSVSGTSSTQYF.

The rearrangement uses TRBV11-3 and TRBJ2-5; the match to TRBD1 covers 8 bases. Germline V gene data show CDR1 as SGHNT and CDR2 as YENEEA. The CDR3 sequence is 14 residues long. Trimming removed 5 bases from V and 5 bases from J; junction bases left unmatched: 7. CDR3 sequence reads: CASSTGQGAETQYF. CDR3 coding DNA: TGTGCCAGCAGCACTGGACAGGGCGCGGAGACCCAGTACTTC.

The J gene is TRBJ1-2, the V gene TRBV13; D ambiguous. The CDR3 consists of 12 residues. Germline values: CDR1 PRHDT, CDR2 FYEKMQ (reference sequence). V gave up 7 bases and J gave up 4 bases, with 10 bases separating them. The CDR3 reads CASTPGSYGYTF. CDR3 DNA sequence: TGTGCCAGCACCCCCGGGTCCTATGGCTACACCTTC.

V gene TRBV20-1 combines with J gene TRBJ2-7; D is possibly TRBD2 (6 bases). The CDR3 sequence is 11 residues long. V dropped 5 bases and J dropped 13 bases, with 18 bases sitting between them. From germline, CDR1 is DFQATT and CDR2 SNEGSKA (reference sequence). In DNA, the CDR3 is TGCAGTGCTCCGTGGCGGGAAGGTTCTTACTTC. Amino acid sequence: CSAPWREGSYF.

This chain links TRBV7-9 with TRBJ1-1, with D possibly being TRBD1 (5 bases). Trimming left V 1 base short and J 0 bases short, with 9 bases between. The CDR3 runs 15 residues. In germline, CDR1 is SEHNR, CDR2 FQNEAQ (reference sequence). CDR3 bases: TGTGCCAGCAGCTTAGTTGCAGGGATGAACACTGAAGCTTTCTTT. This codes for CASSLVAGMNTEAFF.

In this sample, this clone turned up a few times. J is TRBJ2-2 and V is TRBV2; weak D call: TRBD1 (5 bases). V was clipped by 6 bases and J by 5 bases, with 13 bases between them. Germline V gene data show CDR1 as SNHLY and CDR2 as FYNNEI. The CDR3 length is 14 residues. CDR3 coding DNA: TGTGCCAGCAGGCAGACAGATGCTACCGGGGAGCTGTTTTTT. This encodes CASRQTDATGELFF.

The chain is built from TRBV7-2 and TRBJ2-1; possibly TRBD2 for D (6 bases). The CDR3 is 15 amino acids. Trimming stripped 5 bases from V and 2 bases from J, with 13 bases between. Germline V CDR1 and CDR2: SGHTA, FQGNSA. CDR3 DNA: TGTGCCAGCAGCCTTACTAGCCGTCCCTACAATGAGCAGTTCTTC. This translates into CASSLTSRPYNEQFF.

A remark on this clone: A much larger clone sits a single nucleotide away, making a read error possible. The chain carries TRBV15 and TRBJ2-7; TRBD2 matches at 8 bases. CDR1 and CDR2 from the germline V gene are LNHNV and YYDKDF (reference sequence). CDR3 size: 19 residues. The ends lost 1 base at V and 0 bases at J; junction bases unmatched: 14. The CDR3: CATSRAPASGPIRSYEQYF. Written as DNA, the CDR3 is TGTGCCACCAGCAGAGCCCCGGCTAGCGGGCCTATCCGCTCCTACGAGCAGTACTTC.

The chain couples TRBV4-1 to TRBJ1-2, with 8 bases matching TRBD1. Per the germline V gene, CDR1 is MGHRA and CDR2 is YSYEKL. Losses at the gene ends were 0 bases for V and 4 bases for J; bases not matched to a gene: 13. The CDR3 covers 18 residues. The CDR3 protein is CASSQDNSGQGRGYGYTF. CDR3 in DNA: TGCGCCAGCAGCCAAGATAATTCCGGACAGGGCAGGGGCTATGGCTACACCTTC.

The chain's CDR3 is CASSLLGGGEKLFF. CDR3 nucleotides: TGTGCCAGCAGCTTACTGGGAGGGGGTGAAAAACTGTTTTTT. The rearrangement joins TRBV11-2 to TRBJ1-4; D perhaps matches TRBD1 (6 bases). The CDR3 contains 14 residues. CDR1 and CDR2 (germline): SGHAT, FQNNGV. V was clipped by 2 bases and J by 7 bases, with 11 bases between them.

The rearrangement links TRBV5-1 to TRBJ2-1; 9 bases map to TRBD1. Germline trimming cut 4 bases from V and 0 bases from J; bases unmatched to any gene: 5. CDR3 length: 16 residues. The germline gives CDR1 SGHRS, CDR2 YFSETQ. The DNA of the CDR3 is TGCGCCAGCAGCCCGGACAGGGGCAGCTCCTACAATGAGCAGTTCTTC. Translating it yields CASSPDRGSSYNEQFF.

The chain has TRBV30 and TRBJ1-6, with TRBD1 matching over 11 bases. V trimming: 2 bases; J trimming: 9 bases; junction bases outside the gene matches: 3. The germline V gene encodes CDR1 GTSNPN and CDR2 SVGIG (reference sequence). The CDR3 runs 14 residues. The CDR3, as DNA: TGTGCCTGGAGTCTCGGGACAGGGGGTTCACCCCTCCACTTT. Translation: CAWSLGTGGSPLHF.

The chain joins TRBV9 to TRBJ1-5, with TRBD1 matching over 9 bases. The V and J ends lost 3 bases and 6 bases, in that order; junction bases with no gene match: 7. The germline CDR1 and CDR2 sequences are SGDLS and YYNGEE. The CDR3 totals 15 residues. The CDR3 DNA reads as TGTGCCAGCAGCGCGACAGGGGGTTTGGGTCAGCCCCAGCATTTT. Translated, it gives CASSATGGLGQPQHF.